These T cell receptor beta chains were read from a single sample in a study of cytomegalovirus exposure and HLA in healthy donors. This table comes from immunoSEQ multiplex PCR, and its TCRdb copy is limited to in-frame clones, with some not included. The sample lists 200,000 to 250,000 clones; roughly 80% were seen once. The sequenced sample was PBMCs. Receptors were obtained from a woman aged 40-49 years in good health and CMV-seropositive. Each CDR3 is given with its conserved first and last residue. The D gene is left open where the match is weak. Size tells how often a clone was seen (once, few, many) or the class of an expanded clone, and some rows leave it out.

v_call	j_call	clone_size	d_call	cdr3_aa	cdr3_nt
TRBV6-5	TRBJ2-5	NA	TRBD2	CASSAGLADQETQYF	TGTGCCAGCAGCGCCGGGCTAGCGGACCAAGAGACCCAGTACTTC
TRBV2	TRBJ2-1	NA	NA	CASSQNSYNEQFF	TGTGCCAGCAGTCAGAACTCCTACAATGAGCAGTTCTTC
TRBV12-5	TRBJ2-5	NA	TRBD1	CASGLGWTGAQETQYF	TGTGCTAGTGGTTTGGGATGGACAGGGGCGCAAGAGACCCAGTACTTC
TRBV19	TRBJ2-1	NA	NA	CASSTEGYNEQFF	TGTGCCAGTAGTACTGAGGGTTACAATGAGCAGTTCTTC
TRBV6-5	TRBJ1-1	few	TRBD1	CASSLGGGSTEAFF	TGTGCCAGCAGTCTTGGAGGGGGCAGCACTGAAGCTTTCTTT
TRBV2	TRBJ1-5	NA	TRBD1	CASRGQGGSNQPQHF	TGTGCCAGCAGGGGACAGGGGGGTAGCAATCAGCCCCAGCATTTT
TRBV5-1	TRBJ2-1	NA	TRBD1	CASSSGQSFPNEQFF	TGCGCCAGCAGCTCGGGACAGAGTTTTCCTAATGAGCAGTTCTTC
TRBV5-5	TRBJ2-3	NA	NA	CASSLEDSASTDTQYF	TGTGCCAGCAGCTTGGAAGACAGCGCTAGCACAGATACGCAGTATTTT
TRBV5-1	TRBJ2-7	NA	NA	CASSLAPVFYEQYF	TGCGCCAGCAGCTTGGCCCCGGTATTCTACGAGCAGTACTTC
TRBV10-3	TRBJ1-2	NA	NA	CAISESTVYGYTF	TGTGCCATCAGTGAGTCTACAGTGTATGGCTACACCTTC
TRBV14	TRBJ2-2	NA	TRBD2	CASRGTSGTNTGELFF	TGTGCCAGCAGGGGGACTAGCGGTACGAACACCGGGGAGCTGTTTTTT
TRBV18	TRBJ1-3	NA	TRBD1	CASSPGTGRGNTIYF	TGTGCCAGCTCACCCGGGACAGGTCGTGGAAACACCATATATTTT
TRBV5-1	TRBJ2-3	few	TRBD1	CASSFRGRGSADTQYF	TGCGCCAGCAGCTTCAGGGGGCGCGGTTCGGCAGATACGCAGTATTTT
TRBV7-2	TRBJ1-5	NA	TRBD1	CASSLLGTGNQPQHF	TGTGCCAGCAGCCTTCTCGGGACAGGGAATCAGCCCCAGCATTTT
TRBV7-3	TRBJ2-1	NA	TRBD1	CASSLVPGGGYNEQFF	TGTGCCAGCAGCTTAGTGCCAGGGGGCGGGTACAATGAGCAGTTCTTC
TRBV15	TRBJ1-5	NA	TRBD1	CAISRERGQVNQPQHF	TGTGCCATCAGCAGAGAACGGGGACAGGTCAATCAGCCCCAGCATTTT
TRBV7-8	TRBJ1-5	NA	NA	CASSLGQHNQPQHF	TGTGCCAGCAGCCTCGGACAGCATAATCAGCCCCAGCATTTT
TRBV5-6	TRBJ2-2	NA	NA	CASSSGTNTGELFF	TGTGCCAGCAGTTCCGGGACGAACACCGGGGAGCTGTTTTTT
TRBV19	TRBJ1-1	NA	NA	CASRGTVNTEAFF	TGTGCCAGCCGGGGGACGGTGAACACTGAAGCTTTCTTT
TRBV4-1	TRBJ2-3	NA	TRBD2	CASSQDKGRLAGVADTQYF	TGCGCCAGCAGCCAAGATAAGGGGAGACTAGCGGGAGTGGCAGATACGCAGTATTTT
TRBV9	TRBJ1-1	NA	NA	CASSVGGAENTEAFF	TGTGCCAGCAGCGTAGGAGGAGCGGAGAACACTGAAGCTTTCTTT
TRBV11-2	TRBJ2-5	NA	TRBD2	CASSFSYPGRQETQYF	TGTGCCAGCAGCTTCAGCTATCCCGGGAGGCAAGAGACCCAGTACTTC
TRBV9	TRBJ2-6	NA	TRBD2	CASSVVSGDFSGANVLTF	TGTGCCAGCAGCGTAGTAAGCGGGGACTTCTCTGGGGCCAACGTCCTGACTTTC
TRBV5-4	TRBJ2-1	NA	TRBD2	CASRTDPGLASHEQFF	TGTGCCAGCAGAACAGACCCGGGACTAGCTTCCCATGAGCAGTTCTTC
TRBV6-1	TRBJ2-7	NA	NA	CASSDVRVYEQYF	TGTGCCAGCAGTGACGTCAGGGTCTACGAGCAGTACTTC
TRBV7-7	TRBJ2-2	NA	NA	CASSPRTNTGELFF	TGTGCCAGCAGCCCCAGGACTAACACCGGGGAGCTGTTTTTT
TRBV2	TRBJ1-5	NA	NA	CASSDQGRGNQPQHF	TGTGCCAGCAGTGATCAGGGAAGAGGCAATCAGCCCCAGCATTTT
TRBV25-1	TRBJ2-7	NA	NA	CASSERGKRDEQYF	TGTGCCAGCAGTGAGCGGGGTAAAAGGGACGAGCAGTACTTC
TRBV10-3	TRBJ2-2	NA	NA	CAIRGGSETGELFF	TGTGCCATCAGAGGGGGATCGGAAACCGGGGAGCTGTTTTTT
TRBV30	TRBJ2-6	NA	NA	CAWSVGAGANVLTF	TGTGCCTGGAGTGTGGGAGCCGGGGCCAACGTCCTGACTTTC
TRBV29-1	TRBJ1-2	NA	NA	CSVEVSKRGHTF	TGCAGCGTTGAAGTTAGTAAGCGTGGCCACACCTTC
TRBV6-1	TRBJ1-5	NA	TRBD1	CASRPGQGHQPQHF	TGTGCCAGCAGGCCGGGACAGGGCCATCAGCCCCAGCATTTT
TRBV29-1	TRBJ2-3	NA	TRBD2	CSVEDSGRAGWTDTQYF	TGCAGCGTTGAAGATAGCGGGAGGGCGGGTTGGACAGATACGCAGTATTTT